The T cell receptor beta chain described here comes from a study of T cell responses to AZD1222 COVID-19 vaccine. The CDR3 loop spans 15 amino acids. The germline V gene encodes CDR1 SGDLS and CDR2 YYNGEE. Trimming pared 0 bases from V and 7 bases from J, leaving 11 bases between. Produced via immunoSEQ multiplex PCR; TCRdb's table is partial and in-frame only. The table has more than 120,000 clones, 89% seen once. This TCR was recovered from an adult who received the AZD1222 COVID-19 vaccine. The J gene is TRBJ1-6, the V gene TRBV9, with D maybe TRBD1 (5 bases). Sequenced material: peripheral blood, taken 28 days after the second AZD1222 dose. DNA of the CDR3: TGTGCCAGCAGCGTAGGTGGGACCATAAATTCACCCCTCCACTTT. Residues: CASSVGGTINSPLHF.